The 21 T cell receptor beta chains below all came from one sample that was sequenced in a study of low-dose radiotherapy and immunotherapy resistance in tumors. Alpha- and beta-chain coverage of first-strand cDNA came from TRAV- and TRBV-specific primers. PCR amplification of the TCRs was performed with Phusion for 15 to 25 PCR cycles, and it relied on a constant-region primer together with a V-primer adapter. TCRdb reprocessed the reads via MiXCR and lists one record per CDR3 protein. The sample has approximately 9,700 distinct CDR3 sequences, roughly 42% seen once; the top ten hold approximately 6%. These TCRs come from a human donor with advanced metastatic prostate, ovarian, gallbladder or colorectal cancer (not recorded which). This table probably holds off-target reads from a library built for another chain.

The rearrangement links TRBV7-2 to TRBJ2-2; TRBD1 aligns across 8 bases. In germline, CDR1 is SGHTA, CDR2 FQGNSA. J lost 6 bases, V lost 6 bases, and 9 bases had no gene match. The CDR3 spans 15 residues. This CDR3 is CASRQPGTGSGELFF. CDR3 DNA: TGTGCCAGCAGGCAGCCCGGGACAGGATCCGGGGAGCTGTTTTTT.

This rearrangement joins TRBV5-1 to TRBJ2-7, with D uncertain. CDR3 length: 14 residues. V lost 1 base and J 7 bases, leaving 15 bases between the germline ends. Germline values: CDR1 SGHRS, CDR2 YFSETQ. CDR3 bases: TGCGCCAGCAGCTTGTGGGATTGGCAAACGGAGCAGTACTTC. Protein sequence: CASSLWDWQTEQYF.

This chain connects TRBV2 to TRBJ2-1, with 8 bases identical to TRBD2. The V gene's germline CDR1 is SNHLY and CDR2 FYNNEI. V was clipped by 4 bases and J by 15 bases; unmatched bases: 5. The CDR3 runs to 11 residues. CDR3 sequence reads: CASSAGGALFF. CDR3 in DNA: TGTGCCAGCAGTGCGGGAGGGGCTCTGTTCTTC.

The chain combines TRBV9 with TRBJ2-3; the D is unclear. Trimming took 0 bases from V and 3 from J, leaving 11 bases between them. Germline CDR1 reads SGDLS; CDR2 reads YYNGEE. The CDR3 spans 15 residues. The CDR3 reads CASSVGTQRTDTQYF. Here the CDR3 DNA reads TGTGCCAGCAGCGTAGGTACCCAGCGTACAGATACGCAGTATTTT.

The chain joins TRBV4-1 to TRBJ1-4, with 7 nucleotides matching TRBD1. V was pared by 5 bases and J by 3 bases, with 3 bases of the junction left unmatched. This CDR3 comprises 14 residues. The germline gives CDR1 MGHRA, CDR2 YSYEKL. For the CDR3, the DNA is TGCGCCAGCAGCTACGGGACAGCTAATGAAAAACTGTTTTTT. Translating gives CASSYGTANEKLFF.

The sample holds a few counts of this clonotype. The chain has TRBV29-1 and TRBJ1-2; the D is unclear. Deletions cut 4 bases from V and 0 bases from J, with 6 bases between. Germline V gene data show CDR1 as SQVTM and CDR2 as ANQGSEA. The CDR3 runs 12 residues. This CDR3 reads CSVAQTNYGYTF. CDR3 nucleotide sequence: TGCAGCGTTGCTCAGACTAACTATGGCTACACCTTC.

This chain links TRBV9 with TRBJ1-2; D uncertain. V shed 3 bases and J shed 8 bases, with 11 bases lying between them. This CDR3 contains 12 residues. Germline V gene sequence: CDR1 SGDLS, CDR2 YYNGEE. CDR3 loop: CASSAPLSGYTF. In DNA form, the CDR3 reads TGTGCCAGCAGCGCTCCGCTTTCCGGCTACACCTTC.

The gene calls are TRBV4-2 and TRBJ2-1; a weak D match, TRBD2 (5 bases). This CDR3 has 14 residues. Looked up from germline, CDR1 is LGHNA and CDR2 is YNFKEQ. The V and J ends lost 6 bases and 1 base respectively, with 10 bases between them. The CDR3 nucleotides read TGTGCCAGCAGTGGCGGGTTATCCTACAATGAGCAGTTCTTC. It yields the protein CASSGGLSYNEQFF.

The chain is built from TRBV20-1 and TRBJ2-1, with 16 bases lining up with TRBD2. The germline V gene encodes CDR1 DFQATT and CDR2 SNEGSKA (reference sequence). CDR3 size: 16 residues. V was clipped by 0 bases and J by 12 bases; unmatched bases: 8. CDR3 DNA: TGCAGTGCTAGAGACACGGGACTAGCGGGAGGGCCTTTGCAGTTCTTC. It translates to CSARDTGLAGGPLQFF.

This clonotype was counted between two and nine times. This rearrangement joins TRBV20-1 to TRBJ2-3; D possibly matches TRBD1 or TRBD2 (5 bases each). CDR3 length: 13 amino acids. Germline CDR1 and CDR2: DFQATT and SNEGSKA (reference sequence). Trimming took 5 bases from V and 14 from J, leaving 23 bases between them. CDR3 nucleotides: TGCAGTGCTGCCTATAGGGGCCGCCTGGAGGTGTATTTT. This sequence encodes CSAAYRGRLEVYF.

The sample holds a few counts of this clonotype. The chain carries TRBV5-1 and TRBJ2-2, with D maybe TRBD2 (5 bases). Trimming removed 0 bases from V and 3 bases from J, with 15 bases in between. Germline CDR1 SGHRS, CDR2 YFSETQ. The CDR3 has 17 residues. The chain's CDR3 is CASSLVGGLVDTGELFF. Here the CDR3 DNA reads TGCGCCAGCAGCTTGGTGGGCGGACTGGTGGACACCGGGGAGCTGTTTTTT. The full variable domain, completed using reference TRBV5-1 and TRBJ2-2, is KAGVTQTPRYLIKTRGQQVTLSCSPISGHRSVSWYQQTPGQGLQFLFEYFSETQRNKGNFPGRFSGRQFSNSRSEMNVSTLELGDSALYLCASSLVGGLVDTGELFFGEGSRLTVL.

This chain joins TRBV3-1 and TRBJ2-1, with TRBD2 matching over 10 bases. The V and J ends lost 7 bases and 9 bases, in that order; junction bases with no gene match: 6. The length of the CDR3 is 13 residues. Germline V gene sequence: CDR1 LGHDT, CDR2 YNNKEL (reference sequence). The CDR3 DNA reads TGTGCCAGCACAGCGGGAGGGGGGAGTGAGCAGTTCTTC. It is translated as CASTAGGGSEQFF.

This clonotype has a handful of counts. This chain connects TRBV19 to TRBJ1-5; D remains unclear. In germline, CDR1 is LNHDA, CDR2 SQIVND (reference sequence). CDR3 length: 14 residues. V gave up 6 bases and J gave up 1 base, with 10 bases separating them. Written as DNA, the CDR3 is TGTGCCAGTAGCTACAGAGGCAGCAATCAGCCCCAGCATTTT. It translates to CASSYRGSNQPQHF.

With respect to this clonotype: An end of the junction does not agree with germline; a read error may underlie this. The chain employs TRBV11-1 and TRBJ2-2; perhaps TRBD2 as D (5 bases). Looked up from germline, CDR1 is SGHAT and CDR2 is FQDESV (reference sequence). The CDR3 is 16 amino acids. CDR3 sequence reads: CASSLARVQNTGELFF. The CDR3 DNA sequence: TGTGCCAGCAGCCTAGCCCGGGTACAGAACACCGGGGAGCTGTTTTTT.

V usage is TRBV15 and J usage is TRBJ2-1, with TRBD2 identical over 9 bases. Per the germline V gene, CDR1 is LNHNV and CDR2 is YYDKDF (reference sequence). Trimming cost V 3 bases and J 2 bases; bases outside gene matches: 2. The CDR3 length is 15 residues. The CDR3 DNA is TGTGCCACCAGCAGTAGCGGGAGTCCCTACAATGAGCAGTTCTTC. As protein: CATSSSGSPYNEQFF. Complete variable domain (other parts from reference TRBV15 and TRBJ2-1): DAMVIQNPRYQVTQFGKPVTLSCSQTLNHNVMYWYQQKSSQAPKLLFHYYDKDFNNEADTPDNFQSRRPNTSFCFLDIRSPGLGDTAMYLCATSSSGSPYNEQFFGPGTRLTVL.

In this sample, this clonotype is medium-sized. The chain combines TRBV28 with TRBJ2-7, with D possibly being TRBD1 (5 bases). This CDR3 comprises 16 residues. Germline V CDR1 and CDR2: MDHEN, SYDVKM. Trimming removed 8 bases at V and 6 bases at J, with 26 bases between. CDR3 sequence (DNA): TGTGCCAGCCACAGGCCCCCGGAGACCTTAACGGTCGAGCAGTACTTC. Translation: CASHRPPETLTVEQYF.

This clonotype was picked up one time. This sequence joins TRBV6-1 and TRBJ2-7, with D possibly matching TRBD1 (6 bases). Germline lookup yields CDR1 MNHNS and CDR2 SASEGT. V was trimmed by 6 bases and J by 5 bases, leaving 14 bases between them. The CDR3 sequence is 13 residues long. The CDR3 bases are TGTGCCAGCAGACAGGGAAGGTTGGACGAGCAGTACTTC. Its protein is CASRQGRLDEQYF.

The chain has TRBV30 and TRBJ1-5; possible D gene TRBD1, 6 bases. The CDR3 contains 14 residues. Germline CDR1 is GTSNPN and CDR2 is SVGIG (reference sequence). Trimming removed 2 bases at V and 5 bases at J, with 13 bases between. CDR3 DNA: TGTGCCTGGAGTAGGGGGGGCGTTTATCAGCCCCAGCATTTT. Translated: CAWSRGGVYQPQHF.

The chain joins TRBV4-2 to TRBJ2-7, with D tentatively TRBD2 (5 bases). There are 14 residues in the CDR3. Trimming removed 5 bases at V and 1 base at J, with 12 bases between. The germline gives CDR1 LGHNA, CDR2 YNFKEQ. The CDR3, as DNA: TGTGCCAGCAGCTCGAAGGGAGTATCCTACGAGCAGTACTTC. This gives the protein CASSSKGVSYEQYF.

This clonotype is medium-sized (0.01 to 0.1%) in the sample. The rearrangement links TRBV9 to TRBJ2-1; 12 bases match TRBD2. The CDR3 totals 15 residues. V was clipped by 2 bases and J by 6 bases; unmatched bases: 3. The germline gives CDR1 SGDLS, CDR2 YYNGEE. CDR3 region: CASSVTSGRVNEQFF. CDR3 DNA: TGTGCCAGCAGCGTGACTAGCGGGAGAGTCAATGAGCAGTTCTTC.

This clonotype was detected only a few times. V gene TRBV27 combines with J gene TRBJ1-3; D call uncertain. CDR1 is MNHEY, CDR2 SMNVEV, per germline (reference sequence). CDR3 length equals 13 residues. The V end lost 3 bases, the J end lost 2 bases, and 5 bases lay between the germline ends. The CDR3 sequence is CASSFRTGNTIYF. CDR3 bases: TGTGCCAGCAGTTTTCGTACTGGAAACACCATATATTTT.